The TCR beta chain under discussion was sequenced for a study of beta chain features in type 1 diabetes. Of the isolated RNA, all was reverse transcribed, and so the sequenced material was expressed TCRB transcripts. The protocol was immunoSEQ multiplex PCR, while the TCRdb copy is restricted to in-frame clones and leaves out a portion. The data hold around 56,000 clones, with roughly 52% observed a single time. As regards this clone: No antigen is known for it.

J lost 0 bases, V lost 0 bases, and 3 bases had no gene match. The CDR3 length is 17 residues. Germline V CDR1 and CDR2: LNHDA, SQIVND (reference sequence). General study findings and limits: A PCR bias possibly favoring shorter templates would apply equally to patients and controls. Across all four CD4+ subsets, people with type 1 diabetes showed modestly shorter TCRB CDR3s.

The sample was Tregs from blood. This sequence was found in a woman in her 40s with type 1 diabetes. This chain connects TRBV19 to TRBJ2-3; 10 nucleotides line up with TRBD2. This CDR3 reads CASSIDQLAGSTDTQYF. The CDR3 DNA is TGTGCCAGTAGTATAGATCAACTAGCGGGGAGCACAGATACGCAGTATTTT.